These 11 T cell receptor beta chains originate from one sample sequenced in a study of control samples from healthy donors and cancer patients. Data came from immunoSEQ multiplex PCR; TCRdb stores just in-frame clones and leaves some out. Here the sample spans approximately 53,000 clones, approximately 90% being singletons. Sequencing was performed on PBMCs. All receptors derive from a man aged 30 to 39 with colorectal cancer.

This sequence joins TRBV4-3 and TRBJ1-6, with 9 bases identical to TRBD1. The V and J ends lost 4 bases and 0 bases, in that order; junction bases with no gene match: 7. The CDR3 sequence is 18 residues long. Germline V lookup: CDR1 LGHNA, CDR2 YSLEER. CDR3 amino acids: CASSPRTDRGSYNSPLHF. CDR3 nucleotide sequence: TGCGCCAGCAGCCCAAGAACGGACAGGGGCTCCTATAATTCACCCCTCCACTTT.

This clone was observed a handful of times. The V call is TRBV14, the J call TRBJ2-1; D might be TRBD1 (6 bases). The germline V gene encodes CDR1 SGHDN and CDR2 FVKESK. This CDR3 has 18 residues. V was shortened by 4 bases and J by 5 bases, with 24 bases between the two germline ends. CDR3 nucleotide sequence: TGTGCCAGCAGCCGCCGGGACCTGGAACTCCAGGGGAACAATGAGCAGTTCTTC. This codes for CASSRRDLELQGNNEQFF.

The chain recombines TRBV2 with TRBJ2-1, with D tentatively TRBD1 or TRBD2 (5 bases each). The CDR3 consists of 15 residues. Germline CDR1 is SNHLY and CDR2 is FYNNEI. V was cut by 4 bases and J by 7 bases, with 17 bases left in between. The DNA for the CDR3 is TGTGCCAGCAGTGGGGGGTCAGTAATCCGTAATGAGCAGTTCTTC. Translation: CASSGGSVIRNEQFF.

The CDR3 nucleotides are TGCGCCAGCAGCTCGACCGGGACAGGGCGGAACACTGAAGCTTTCTTT. Its protein is CASSSTGTGRNTEAFF. This chain joins TRBV5-1 and TRBJ1-1, with 9 positions matching TRBD1. This CDR3 comprises 16 residues. Per the germline V gene, CDR1 is SGHRS and CDR2 is YFSETQ. Losses at the gene ends were 3 bases for V and 1 base for J; bases not matched to a gene: 7.

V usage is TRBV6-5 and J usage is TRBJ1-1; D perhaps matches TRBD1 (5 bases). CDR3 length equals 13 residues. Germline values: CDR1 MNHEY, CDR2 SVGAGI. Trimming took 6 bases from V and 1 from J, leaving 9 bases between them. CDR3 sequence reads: CASSSGQNTEAFF. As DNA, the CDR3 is TGTGCCAGCAGCAGCGGACAGAACACTGAAGCTTTCTTT.

CDR3 sequence (DNA): TGTGCCAGCTCACCAAGAGGCCGACAGGGGGGCTACGAGCAGTACTTC. Amino acid sequence: CASSPRGRQGGYEQYF. This chain links TRBV18 with TRBJ2-7, with 9 bases aligning to TRBD1. CDR1 is KGHSH, CDR2 LQKENI, per germline. V was pared by 2 bases and J by 3 bases, with 8 bases of the junction left unmatched. The CDR3 has 16 residues.

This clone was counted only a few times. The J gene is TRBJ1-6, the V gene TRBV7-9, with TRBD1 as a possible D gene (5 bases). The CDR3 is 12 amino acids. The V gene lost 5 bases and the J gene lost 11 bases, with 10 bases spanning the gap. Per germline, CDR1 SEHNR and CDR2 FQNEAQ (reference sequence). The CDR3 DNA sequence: TGTGCCAGCAGCCCGGACATTCCACCCCTCCACTTT. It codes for CASSPDIPPLHF.

The chain's CDR3 is CASSLVRTGALSSYNEQFF. CDR3 in DNA: TGCGCCAGCAGCTTGGTTAGGACAGGGGCTTTAAGCTCCTACAATGAGCAGTTCTTC. This sequence joins TRBV5-1 and TRBJ2-1; 9 nucleotides agree with TRBD1. The CDR3 runs to 19 residues. Germline V gene sequence: CDR1 SGHRS, CDR2 YFSETQ. V was pared by 0 bases and J by 0 bases, with 10 bases of the junction left unmatched.

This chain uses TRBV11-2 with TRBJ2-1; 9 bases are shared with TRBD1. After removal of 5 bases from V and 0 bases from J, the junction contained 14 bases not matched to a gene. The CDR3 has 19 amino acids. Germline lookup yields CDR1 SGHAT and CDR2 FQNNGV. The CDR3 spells CASSAWDRVWSSSYNEQFF. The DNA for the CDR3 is TGTGCCAGCAGCGCGTGGGACAGGGTTTGGTCGAGCTCCTACAATGAGCAGTTCTTC.

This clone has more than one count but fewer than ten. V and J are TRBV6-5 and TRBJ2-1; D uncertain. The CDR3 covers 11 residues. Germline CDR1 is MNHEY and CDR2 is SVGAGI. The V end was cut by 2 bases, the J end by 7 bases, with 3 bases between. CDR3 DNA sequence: TGTGCCAGCAGTTACCTAAATGAGCAGTTCTTC. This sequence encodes CASSYLNEQFF.

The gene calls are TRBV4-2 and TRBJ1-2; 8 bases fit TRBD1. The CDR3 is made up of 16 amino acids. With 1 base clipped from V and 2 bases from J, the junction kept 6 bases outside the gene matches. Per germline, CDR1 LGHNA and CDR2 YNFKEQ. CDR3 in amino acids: CASSQVGGQENYGYTF. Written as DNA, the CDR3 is TGTGCCAGCAGCCAAGTAGGGGGACAGGAGAACTATGGCTACACCTTC.